This T cell receptor beta chain was observed in a study of blood T cell repertoires in COVID-19. Study information: Collection of acute and convalescent COVID-19 samples took place in the United States, Italy and Spain. Nucleic acid was either cDNA or gDNA, and it came from T cells, B-cell-depleted T cells, or PBMCs.

Original processing notes: Amplified reference gene primers provided the basis for estimating nucleated cell counts. TCRdb keeps only in-frame clones here, not all; method: immunoSEQ multiplex PCR. V and J calls and clone size are as listed in that table; D and trimming were resolved from the DNA. The top ten clones hold about an eighth of a sample with 100,000 to 150,000 clones, roughly 84% of them seen once. This CDR3 region has 15 residues. Germline lookup yields CDR1 WSHSY and CDR2 SAAADI. Trimming removed 2 bases from V and 1 base from J; junction bases left unmatched: 3. The receptor was derived from a woman aged 25 to 39 who had recovered from COVID-19. Sequencing input: peripheral blood. V gene TRBV10-2 combines with J gene TRBJ1-1, with 8 bases fitting TRBD1. The CDR3 region is CASSETGGRNTEAFF. In nucleotides, the CDR3 is TGCGCCAGCAGTGAGACAGGGGGACGGAACACTGAAGCTTTCTTT.